Below, 26 T cell receptor beta chains from the same sample are listed, as sequenced in a study of identifying expanded T cells in peripheral blood. Repertoires were generated with immunoSEQ multiplex PCR, while TCRdb's copy carries only in-frame clones and drops some. Here the sample spans about 52,000 clones, 82% being singletons. Source material: blood. These TCRs come from a person aged 18-70 years in good health.

This clone was seen a handful of times. The chain employs TRBV9 and TRBJ1-1; D is ambiguous. The V end was cut by 0 bases, the J end by 0 bases, with 9 bases between. This CDR3 is built from 15 residues. Germline V gene lookup returns CDR1 SGDLS and CDR2 YYNGEE. The DNA of the CDR3 is TGTGCCAGCAGCGTAGATCCCTGGGTGAACACTGAAGCTTTCTTT. Amino acid sequence: CASSVDPWVNTEAFF.

This chain links TRBV2 with TRBJ2-7; 12 bases match TRBD2. The CDR3 sequence is 18 residues long. The ends lost 2 bases at V and 3 bases at J; junction bases unmatched: 11. Per germline, CDR1 SNHLY and CDR2 FYNNEI. The chain's CDR3 is CASSERLAGGNLHYEQYV. CDR3 coding DNA: TGTGCCAGCAGTGAACGGCTAGCGGGGGGGAACTTGCACTACGAGCAGTACGTC.

This chain joins TRBV7-9 and TRBJ1-1; 10 nucleotides line up with TRBD1. Germline V gene lookup returns CDR1 SEHNR and CDR2 FQNEAQ (reference sequence). CDR3 size: 15 residues. V trimming: 3 bases; J trimming: 5 bases; junction bases outside the gene matches: 6. The DNA of the CDR3 is TGTGCCAGCAGCTTGACGACAGGGGGCGGAACTGAAGCTTTCTTT. Protein product: CASSLTTGGGTEAFF.

V and J are TRBV6-5 and TRBJ2-1, with TRBD1 matching over 9 bases. Losses at the gene ends were 6 bases for V and 10 bases for J; bases not matched to a gene: 10. Per the germline V gene, CDR1 is MNHEY and CDR2 is SVGAGI. This CDR3 has 14 amino acids. CDR3 in DNA: TGTGCCAGCAGGGGAATGGGACAGGGCGGCGAGCAGTTCTTC. It encodes CASRGMGQGGEQFF.

V is TRBV7-9 and J is TRBJ1-1; a possible D gene is TRBD1 (5 bases). The V and J ends lost 5 bases and 9 bases respectively, with 16 bases between them. The CDR3 is 13 residues long. Per germline, CDR1 SEHNR and CDR2 FQNEAQ (reference sequence). The CDR3 protein is CASSLLGAVKAFF. The DNA for the CDR3 is TGTGCCAGCAGCCTGCTTGGGGCAGTGAAAGCTTTCTTT.

The chain is built from TRBV7-2 and TRBJ2-1, with TRBD1 matching over 11 bases. V gave up 6 bases and J gave up 12 bases; unmatched junction bases: 13. Germline CDR1 SGHTA, CDR2 FQGNSA. CDR3 length: 15 residues. As DNA, the CDR3 is TGTGCCAGCAGGGAGCCGGGACAGGGGGGTTGGGTGCAGTTCTTC. Its translation: CASREPGQGGWVQFF.

This sequence joins TRBV2 and TRBJ2-2; tentative D call: TRBD2 (5 bases). The CDR3 contains 14 residues. CDR1 SNHLY and CDR2 FYNNEI come from the germline V gene. Trimming removed 5 bases at V and 5 bases at J, with 12 bases between. The CDR3 DNA follows: TGTGCCAGCAGTTCCCTGGACTCGACCGGGGAGCTGTTTTTT. Translating it yields CASSSLDSTGELFF.

The CDR3 DNA sequence: TGTGCCAGCAGCGTAGGCCCAAAGACAGGTTCGAACACCGGGGAGCTGTTTTTT. Protein sequence: CASSVGPKTGSNTGELFF. V gene TRBV9 combines with J gene TRBJ2-2; weak D call: TRBD1 (6 bases). V was shortened by 0 bases and J by 0 bases, with 15 bases between the two germline ends. The CDR3 is made up of 18 amino acids. Germline assignment: CDR1 SGDLS and CDR2 YYNGEE.

The chain recombines TRBV7-9 with TRBJ2-7; D is undetermined. The CDR3 totals 14 residues. The V end was cut by 2 bases, the J end by 2 bases, with 10 bases between. Per the germline V gene, CDR1 is SEHNR and CDR2 is FQNEAQ (reference sequence). Here the CDR3 DNA reads TGTGCCAGCAGCTTACAGGTGCCCCCCTACGAGCAGTACTTC. Translating gives CASSLQVPPYEQYF.

The chain couples TRBV19 to TRBJ1-5; 8 positions match TRBD1. CDR1 is LNHDA and CDR2 is SQIVND in the germline V gene (reference sequence). The junction had 9 bases not matched to a gene; V was cut back by 1 base and J by 7 bases. This CDR3 has 16 residues. CDR3 DNA sequence: TGTGCCAGTAGTATAGCCCGACAGGGGAGGATCCAGCCCCAGCATTTT. It is translated as CASSIARQGRIQPQHF.

This sequence joins TRBV14 and TRBJ1-2, with D perhaps TRBD1 (6 bases). The V gene lost 4 bases and the J gene lost 2 bases, with 20 bases spanning the gap. The CDR3 runs to 17 residues. Germline V gene data show CDR1 as SGHDN and CDR2 as FVKESK. In DNA form, the CDR3 reads TGTGCCAGCAGCCCCCTCGGTTTGGGACATGACAACTATGGCTACACCTTC. Translating gives CASSPLGLGHDNYGYTF.

This chain uses TRBV19 with TRBJ1-1, with 10 bases matching TRBD1. The germline V gene encodes CDR1 LNHDA and CDR2 SQIVND (reference sequence). The CDR3 runs 14 residues. Trimming at V came to 9 bases and at J to 6 bases, leaving 10 bases not matched to a gene. The CDR3 bases are TGTGCCAGCCGGGACAGGGGTAAGGGCGCTGAAGCTTTCTTT. This translates into CASRDRGKGAEAFF.

This clone is a singleton in its sample. This chain uses TRBV5-1 with TRBJ1-4, with a possible D match to TRBD1 (6 bases). V was cut by 8 bases and J by 5 bases, with 16 bases left in between. Germline V gives CDR1 SGHRS, CDR2 YFSETQ. The CDR3 covers 14 residues. The CDR3, as DNA: TGCGCCAGTTGCTCCGGGGGCGGGAATGAAAAACTGTTTTTT. Protein: CASCSGGGNEKLFF.

This clone was detected a few times. This sequence joins TRBV30 and TRBJ1-6; 9 bases are a match to TRBD1. There are 16 residues in the CDR3. CDR1 and CDR2 from the germline V gene are GTSNPN and SVGIG (reference sequence). V gave up 3 bases and J gave up 7 bases; unmatched junction bases: 10. This CDR3 reads CAWSRTGGAGNSPLHF. DNA for the CDR3: TGTGCCTGGAGCCGTACAGGGGGCGCGGGGAATTCACCCCTCCACTTT.

In this sample, this clone turned up a few times. The chain couples TRBV28 to TRBJ2-7; 8 positions agree with TRBD1. CDR1 and CDR2 from the germline V gene are MDHEN and SYDVKM. CDR3 size: 14 residues. The trim removed 5 bases at V and 2 bases at J, leaving 5 bases unmatched. The chain's CDR3 is CASSPGGAAYEQYF. The CDR3, as DNA: TGTGCCAGCAGTCCAGGGGGCGCTGCCTACGAGCAGTACTTC.

The genes are TRBV28 and TRBJ2-1; 12 positions match TRBD1. Germline assignment: CDR1 MDHEN and CDR2 SYDVKM. The CDR3 is 21 amino acids. The V segment lost 8 bases and the J segment 4 bases; nucleotides outside the gene matches: 24. CDR3 nucleotide sequence: TGTGCCAGCCAAGAAAATTGGGGACAGGGGGCCCCTAGCGGATTGTACAATGAGCAGTTCTTC. Its protein product is CASQENWGQGAPSGLYNEQFF.

The chain links TRBV18 to TRBJ1-1; TRBD1 is a possible D gene (6 bases). Trimming removed 3 bases from V and 5 bases from J, with 16 bases in between. The CDR3 extends over 15 amino acids. The germline gives CDR1 KGHSH, CDR2 LQKENI. CDR3 amino acids: CASSPGGPGKTEAFF. CDR3 DNA sequence: TGTGCCAGCTCACCCGGGGGGCCAGGGAAGACTGAAGCTTTCTTT.

The chain links TRBV5-1 to TRBJ1-6; a possible D gene is TRBD1 (6 bases). The germline V and J ends were trimmed by 0 bases and 5 bases, with 9 bases remaining between them. The CDR3 totals 15 residues. The germline V gene has CDR1 SGHRS and CDR2 YFSETQ. The CDR3, as DNA: TGCGCCAGCAGCTTGGAGGGGGAGGATAATTCACCCCTCCACTTT. It specifies CASSLEGEDNSPLHF.

The J gene is TRBJ2-3, the V gene TRBV5-6, with D tentatively TRBD1 (5 bases). The CDR3 extends over 13 amino acids. Trimming shortened V by 2 bases and J by 1 base, and 5 bases separated the two germline ends. Per germline, CDR1 SGHDT and CDR2 YYEEEE. The CDR3, as DNA: TGTGCCAGCAGCTTACAGGGCACAGATACGCAGTATTTT. It encodes CASSLQGTDTQYF.

The chain carries TRBV2 and TRBJ1-2; TRBD1 agrees at 9 bases. The CDR3 length is 16 residues. J was trimmed by 6 bases and V by 0 bases; bases with no gene match: 8. Germline V gene data show CDR1 as SNHLY and CDR2 as FYNNEI. CDR3 nucleotide sequence: TGTGCCAGCAGTGAAGCGCTTCGCGGGACAGGGAATGGCTACACCTTC. Its protein is CASSEALRGTGNGYTF.

The CDR3: CASTLGRGLDTQYF. The DNA of the CDR3 is TGTGCCAGCACACTTGGTAGAGGGCTGGATACGCAGTATTTT. The chain joins TRBV6-1 to TRBJ2-3, with TRBD2 as a possible D gene (5 bases). V gave up 7 bases and J gave up 6 bases, with 17 bases separating them. The CDR3 extends over 14 amino acids. Germline CDR1 and CDR2: MNHNS and SASEGT.

J is TRBJ1-3 and V is TRBV7-2; D call uncertain. V was shortened by 0 bases and J by 0 bases, with 9 bases between the two germline ends. The CDR3 is 16 amino acids. Germline-derived CDR1 and CDR2 are SGHTA and FQGNSA. CDR3 DNA sequence: TGTGCCAGCAGCTTAGCGCCAGCCCTCTCTGGAAACACCATATATTTT. Translated, it gives CASSLAPALSGNTIYF.

V and J are TRBV11-2 and TRBJ2-7; D remains unclear. The CDR3 covers 13 residues. The germline CDR1 and CDR2 sequences are SGHAT and FQNNGV. V lost 4 bases, J lost 0 bases, and 7 bases lay in between. CDR3 sequence: CASSSLSSYEQYF. CDR3 coding DNA: TGTGCCAGCAGCTCCCTGAGCTCCTACGAGCAGTACTTC.

The chain recombines TRBV4-1 with TRBJ2-7, with D possibly matching TRBD1 (6 bases). The ends were cut back, 3 bases at V and 12 bases at J, with 18 bases in the middle. This CDR3 region has 13 residues. The germline CDR1 and CDR2 sequences are MGHRA and YSYEKL. This CDR3 is CASSQAIPGHPYF. The CDR3 nucleotides read TGCGCCAGCAGCCAGGCGATACCGGGACACCCGTACTTC.

The CDR3 sequence: CASTPKGDYSGNTIYF. The CDR3 DNA reads as TGTGCCAGTACCCCAAAGGGCGACTACTCTGGAAACACCATATATTTT. The chain has TRBV19 and TRBJ1-3; D is unresolved. CDR1 is LNHDA and CDR2 is SQIVND in the germline V gene (reference sequence). The CDR3 extends over 16 amino acids. V was pared by 7 bases and J by 0 bases, with 16 bases between.

A few counts support this clone. The J gene is TRBJ2-5, the V gene TRBV2; possibly TRBD1 for D (5 bases). This CDR3 is 13 amino acids long. Between the trimmed V and J ends, which lost 6 bases and 6 bases, there was a span of 14 bases. Germline CDR1 SNHLY, CDR2 FYNNEI. DNA for the CDR3: TGTGCCAGCAGCCACCCCCAGGGAAAGACCCAGTACTTC. Translation gives CASSHPQGKTQYF.